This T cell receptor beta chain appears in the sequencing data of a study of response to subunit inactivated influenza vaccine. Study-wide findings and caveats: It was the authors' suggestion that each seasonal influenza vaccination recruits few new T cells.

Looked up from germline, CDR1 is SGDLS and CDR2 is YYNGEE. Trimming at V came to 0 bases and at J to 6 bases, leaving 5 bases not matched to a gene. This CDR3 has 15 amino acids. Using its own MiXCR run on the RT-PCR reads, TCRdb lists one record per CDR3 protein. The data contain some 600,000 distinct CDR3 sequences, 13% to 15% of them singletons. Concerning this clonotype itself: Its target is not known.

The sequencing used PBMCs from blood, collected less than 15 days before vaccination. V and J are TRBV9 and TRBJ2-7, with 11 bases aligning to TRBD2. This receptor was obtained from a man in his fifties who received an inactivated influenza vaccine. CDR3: CASSVGRTSGSEQYF. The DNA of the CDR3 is TGTGCCAGCAGCGTAGGTAGAACTAGCGGGAGCGAGCAGTACTTC.